This TCR beta chain was identified during a study of blood T cell repertoires in COVID-19. About the research overall: Samples of COVID-19 (acute and convalescent) were obtained from the United States, Italy and Spain. T cells, B-cell-depleted T cells, or PBMCs supplied cDNA or gDNA.

The V end was cut by 0 bases, the J end by 5 bases, with 13 bases between. From germline, CDR1 is SGHNT and CDR2 YYREEE (reference sequence). This CDR3 has 15 amino acids. The method was immunoSEQ multiplex PCR; TCRdb's version includes in-frame clones alone and lacks a portion of them. The sample lists tens of thousands of clones, 65% to 85% occurring once. This clone was observed a handful of times. The chain carries TRBV5-4 and TRBJ2-3; D remains ambiguous. The sequence derives from an elderly woman with acute or convalescent COVID-19. Sequenced: peripheral blood. The CDR3 loop is CASSLDSLVLDTQYF. In nucleotides, the CDR3 is TGTGCCAGCAGCTTGGACTCATTGGTGCTAGATACGCAGTATTTT. Full variable domain (missing parts from reference TRBV5-4 and TRBJ2-3): ETGVTQSPTHLIKTRGQQVTLRCSSQSGHNTVSWYQQALGQGPQFIFQYYREEENGRGNFPPRFSGLQFPNYSSELNVNALELDDSALYLCASSLDSLVLDTQYFGPGTRLTVL.